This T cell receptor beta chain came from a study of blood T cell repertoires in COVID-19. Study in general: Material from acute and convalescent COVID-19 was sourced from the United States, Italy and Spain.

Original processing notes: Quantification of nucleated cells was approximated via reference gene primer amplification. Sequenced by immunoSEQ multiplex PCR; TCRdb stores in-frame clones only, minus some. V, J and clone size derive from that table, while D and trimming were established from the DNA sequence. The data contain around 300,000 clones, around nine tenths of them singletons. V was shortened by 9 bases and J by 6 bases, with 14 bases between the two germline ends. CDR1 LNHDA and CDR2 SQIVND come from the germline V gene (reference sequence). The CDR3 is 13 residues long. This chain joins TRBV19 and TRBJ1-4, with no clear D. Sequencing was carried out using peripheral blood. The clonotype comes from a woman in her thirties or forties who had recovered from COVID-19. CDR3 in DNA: TGTGCCAGCCTTAGGAGGGCGGATGAAAAACTGTTTTTT. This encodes CASLRRADEKLFF.